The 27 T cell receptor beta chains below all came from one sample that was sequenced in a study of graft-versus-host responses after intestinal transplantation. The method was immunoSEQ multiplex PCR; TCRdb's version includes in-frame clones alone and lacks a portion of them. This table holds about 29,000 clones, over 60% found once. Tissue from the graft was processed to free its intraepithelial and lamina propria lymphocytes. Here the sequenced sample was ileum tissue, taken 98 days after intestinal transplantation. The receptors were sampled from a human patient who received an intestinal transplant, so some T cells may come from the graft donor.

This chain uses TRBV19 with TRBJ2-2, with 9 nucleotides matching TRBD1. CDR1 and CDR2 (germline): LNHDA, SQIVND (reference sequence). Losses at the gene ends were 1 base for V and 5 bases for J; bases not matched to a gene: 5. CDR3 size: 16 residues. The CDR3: CASSIVGTGQTGELFF. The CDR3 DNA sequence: TGTGCCAGTAGTATAGTTGGGACAGGGCAGACCGGGGAGCTGTTTTTT.

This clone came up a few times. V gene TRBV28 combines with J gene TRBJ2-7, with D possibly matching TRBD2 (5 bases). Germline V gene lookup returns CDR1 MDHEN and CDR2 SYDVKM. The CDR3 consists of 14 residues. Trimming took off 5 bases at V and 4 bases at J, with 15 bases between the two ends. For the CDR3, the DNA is TGTGCCAGCAGTATTCCGAGGGCCTTTTACGAGCAGTACTTC. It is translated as CASSIPRAFYEQYF.

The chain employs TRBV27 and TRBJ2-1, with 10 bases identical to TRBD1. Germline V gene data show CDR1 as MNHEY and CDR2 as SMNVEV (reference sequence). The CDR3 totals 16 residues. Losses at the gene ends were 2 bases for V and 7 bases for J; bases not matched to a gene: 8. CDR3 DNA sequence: TGTGCCAGCAGTTTAGGGTGGGGACAGGGGTTGAATGAGCAGTTCTTC. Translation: CASSLGWGQGLNEQFF.

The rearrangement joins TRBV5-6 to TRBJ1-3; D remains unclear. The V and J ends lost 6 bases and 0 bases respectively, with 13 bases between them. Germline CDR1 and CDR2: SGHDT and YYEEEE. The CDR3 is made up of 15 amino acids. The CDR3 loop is CASTLGVNSGNTIYF. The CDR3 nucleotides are TGTGCCAGCACCCTGGGTGTCAACTCTGGAAACACCATATATTTT.

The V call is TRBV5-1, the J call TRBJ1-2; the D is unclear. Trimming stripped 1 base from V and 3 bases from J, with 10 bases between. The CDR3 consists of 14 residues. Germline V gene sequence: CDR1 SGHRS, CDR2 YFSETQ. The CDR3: CASSLSNRYYGYTF. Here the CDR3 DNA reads TGCGCCAGCAGCTTGTCGAACAGATACTATGGCTACACCTTC.

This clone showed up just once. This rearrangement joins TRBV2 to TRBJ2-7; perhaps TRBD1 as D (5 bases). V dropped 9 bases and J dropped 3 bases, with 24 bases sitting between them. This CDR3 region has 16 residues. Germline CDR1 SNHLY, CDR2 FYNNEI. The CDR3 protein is CARQDLRSATHYEQYF. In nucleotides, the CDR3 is TGTGCCAGACAGGATCTTCGTTCAGCCACCCACTACGAGCAGTACTTC.

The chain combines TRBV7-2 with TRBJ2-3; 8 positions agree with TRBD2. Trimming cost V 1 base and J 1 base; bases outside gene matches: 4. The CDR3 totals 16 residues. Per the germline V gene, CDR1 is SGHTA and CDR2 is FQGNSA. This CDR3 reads CASSLGLAGRTDTQYF. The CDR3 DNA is TGTGCCAGCAGCTTAGGCCTAGCGGGTCGCACAGATACGCAGTATTTT.

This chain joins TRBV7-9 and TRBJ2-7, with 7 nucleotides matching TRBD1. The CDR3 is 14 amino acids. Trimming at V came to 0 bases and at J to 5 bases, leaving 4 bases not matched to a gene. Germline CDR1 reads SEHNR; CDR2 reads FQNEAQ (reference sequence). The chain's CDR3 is CASSLARDSHEQYF. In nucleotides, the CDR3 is TGTGCCAGCAGCTTAGCACGGGACAGCCACGAGCAGTACTTC.

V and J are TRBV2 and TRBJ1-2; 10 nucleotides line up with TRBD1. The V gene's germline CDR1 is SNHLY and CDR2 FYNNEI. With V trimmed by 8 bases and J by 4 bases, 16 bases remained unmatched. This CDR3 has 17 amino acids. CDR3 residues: CASEPRDRGVGAYGYTF. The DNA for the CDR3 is TGTGCCAGCGAACCTCGGGACAGGGGAGTAGGTGCCTATGGCTACACCTTC.

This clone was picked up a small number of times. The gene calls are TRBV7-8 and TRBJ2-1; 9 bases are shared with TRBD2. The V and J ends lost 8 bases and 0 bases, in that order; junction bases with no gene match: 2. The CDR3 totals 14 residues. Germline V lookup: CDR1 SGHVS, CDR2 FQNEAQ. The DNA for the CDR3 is TGTGCCAGCCTAGCGGGGAACTCCTACAATGAGCAGTTCTTC. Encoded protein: CASLAGNSYNEQFF.

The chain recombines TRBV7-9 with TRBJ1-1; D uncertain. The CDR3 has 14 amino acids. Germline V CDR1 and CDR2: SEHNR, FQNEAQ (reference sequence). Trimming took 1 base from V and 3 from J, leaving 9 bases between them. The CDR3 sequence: CASSLVDGDTEAFF. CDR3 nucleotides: TGTGCCAGCAGCTTAGTAGACGGGGACACTGAAGCTTTCTTT.

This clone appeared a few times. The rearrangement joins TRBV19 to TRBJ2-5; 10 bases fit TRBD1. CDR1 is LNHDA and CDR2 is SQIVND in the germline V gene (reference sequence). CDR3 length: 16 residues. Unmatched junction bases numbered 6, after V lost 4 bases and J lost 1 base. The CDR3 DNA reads TGTGCCAGTAGTACCCAGACAGGGGGCTTCCAAGAGACCCAGTACTTC. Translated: CASSTQTGGFQETQYF.

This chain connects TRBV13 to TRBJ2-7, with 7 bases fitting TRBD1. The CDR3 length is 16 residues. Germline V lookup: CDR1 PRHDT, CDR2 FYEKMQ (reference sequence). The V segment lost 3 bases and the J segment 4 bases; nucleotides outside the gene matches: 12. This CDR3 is CASSLRIGGSGYEQYF. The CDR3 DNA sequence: TGTGCCAGCAGCTTGAGGATAGGGGGCTCTGGGTACGAGCAGTACTTC.

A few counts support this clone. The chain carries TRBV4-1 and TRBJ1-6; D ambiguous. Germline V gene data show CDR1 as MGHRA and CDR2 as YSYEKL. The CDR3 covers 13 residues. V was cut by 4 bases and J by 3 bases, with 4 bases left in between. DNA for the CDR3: TGCGCCAGCAGCCGGTTCTATAATTCACCCCTCCACTTT. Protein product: CASSRFYNSPLHF.

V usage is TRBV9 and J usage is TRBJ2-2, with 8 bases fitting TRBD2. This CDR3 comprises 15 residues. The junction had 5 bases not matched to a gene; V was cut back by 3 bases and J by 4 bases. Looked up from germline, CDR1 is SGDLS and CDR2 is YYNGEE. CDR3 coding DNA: TGTGCCAGCAGCGGCAGCGGGGGTTTCACCGGGGAGCTGTTTTTT. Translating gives CASSGSGGFTGELFF. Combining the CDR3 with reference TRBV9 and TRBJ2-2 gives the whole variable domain DSGVTQTPKHLITATGQRVTLRCSPRSGDLSVYWYQQSLDQGLQFLIQYYNGEERAKGNILERFSAQQFPDLHSELNLSSLELGDSALYFCASSGSGGFTGELFFGEGSRLTVL.

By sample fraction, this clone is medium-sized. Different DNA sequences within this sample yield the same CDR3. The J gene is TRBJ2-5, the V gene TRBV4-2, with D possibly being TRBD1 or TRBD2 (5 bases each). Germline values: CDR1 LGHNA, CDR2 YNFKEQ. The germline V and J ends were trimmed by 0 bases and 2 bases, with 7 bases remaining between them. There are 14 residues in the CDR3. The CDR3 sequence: CASSQDWGQETQYF. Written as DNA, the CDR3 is TGTGCCAGCAGCCAAGATTGGGGGCAAGAGACCCAGTACTTC.

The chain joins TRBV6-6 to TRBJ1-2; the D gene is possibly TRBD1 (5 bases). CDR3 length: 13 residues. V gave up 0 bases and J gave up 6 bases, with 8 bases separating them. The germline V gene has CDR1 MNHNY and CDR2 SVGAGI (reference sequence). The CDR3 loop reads CASSYSGGDGYTF. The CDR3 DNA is TGTGCCAGCAGTTACTCGGGGGGGGATGGCTACACCTTC.

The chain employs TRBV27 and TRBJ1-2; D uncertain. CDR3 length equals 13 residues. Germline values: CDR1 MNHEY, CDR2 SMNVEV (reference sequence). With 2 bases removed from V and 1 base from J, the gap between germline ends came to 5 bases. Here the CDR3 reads CASSLGLNYGYTF. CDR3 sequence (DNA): TGTGCCAGCAGTTTAGGGCTTAACTATGGCTACACCTTC.

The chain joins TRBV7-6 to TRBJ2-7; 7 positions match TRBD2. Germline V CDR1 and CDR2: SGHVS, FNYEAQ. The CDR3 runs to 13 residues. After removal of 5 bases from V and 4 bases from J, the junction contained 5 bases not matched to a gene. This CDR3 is CASSTRTSYEQYF. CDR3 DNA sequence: TGTGCCAGCAGCACAAGGACTAGTTACGAGCAGTACTTC. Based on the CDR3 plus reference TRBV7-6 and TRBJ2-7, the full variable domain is GAGVSQSPRYKVTKRGQDVALRCDPISGHVSLYWYRQALGQGPEFLTYFNYEAQQDKSGLPNDRFSAERPEGSISTLTIQRTEQRDSAMYRCASSTRTSYEQYFGPGTRLTVT.

CDR3 in DNA: TGTGCCAGCAGTGGGACAGGGGGCTACGAGCAGTACTTC. Its translation: CASSGTGGYEQYF. This chain joins TRBV6-1 and TRBJ2-7, with 10 nucleotides matching TRBD1. Trimming took 4 bases from V and 3 from J; bases not matched to a gene: 0. The CDR3 is made up of 13 amino acids. In germline, CDR1 is MNHNS, CDR2 SASEGT.

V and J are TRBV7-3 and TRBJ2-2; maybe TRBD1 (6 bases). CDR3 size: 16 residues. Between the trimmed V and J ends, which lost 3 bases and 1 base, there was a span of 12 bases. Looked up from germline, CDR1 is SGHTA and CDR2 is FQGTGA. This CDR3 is CASSLGQDRNTGELFF. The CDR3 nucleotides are TGTGCCAGCAGCTTGGGTCAGGACAGGAACACCGGGGAGCTGTTTTTT.

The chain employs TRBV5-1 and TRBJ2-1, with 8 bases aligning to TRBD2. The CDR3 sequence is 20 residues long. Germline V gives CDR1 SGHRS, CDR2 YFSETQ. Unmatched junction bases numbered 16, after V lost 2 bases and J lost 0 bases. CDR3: CASSLGLGTRGMSSYNEQFF. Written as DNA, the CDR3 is TGCGCCAGCAGCTTAGGTTTGGGGACTAGAGGTATGAGCTCCTACAATGAGCAGTTCTTC.

CDR3 region: CASSPGTVRGRETQYF. The DNA of the CDR3 is TGTGCCAGCAGTCCGGGGACGGTTCGGGGGCGGGAGACCCAGTACTTC. V and J are TRBV27 and TRBJ2-5; the D gene could be TRBD1 or TRBD2 (6 bases each). V was trimmed by 5 bases and J by 5 bases, leaving 21 bases between them. Germline V gene lookup returns CDR1 MNHEY and CDR2 SMNVEV (reference sequence). The CDR3 loop spans 16 amino acids.

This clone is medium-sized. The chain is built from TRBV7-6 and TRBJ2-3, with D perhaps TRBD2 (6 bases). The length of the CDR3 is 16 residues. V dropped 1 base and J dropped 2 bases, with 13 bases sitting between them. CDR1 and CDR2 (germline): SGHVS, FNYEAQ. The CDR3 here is CASSLEAGLNTDTQYF. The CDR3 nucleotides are TGTGCCAGCAGCTTAGAGGCGGGGCTTAACACAGATACGCAGTATTTT.

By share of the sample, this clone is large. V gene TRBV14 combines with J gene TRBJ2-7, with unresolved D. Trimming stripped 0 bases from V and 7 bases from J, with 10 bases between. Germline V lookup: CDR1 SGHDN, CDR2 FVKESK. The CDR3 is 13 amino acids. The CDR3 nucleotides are TGTGCCAGCAGCCAAGATCCTTCGAGGGAGCAGTACTTC. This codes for CASSQDPSREQYF.

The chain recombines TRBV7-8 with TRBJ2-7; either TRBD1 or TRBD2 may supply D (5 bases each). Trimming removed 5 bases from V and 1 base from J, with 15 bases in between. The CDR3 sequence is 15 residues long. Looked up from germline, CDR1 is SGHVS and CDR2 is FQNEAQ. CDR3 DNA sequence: TGTGCCAGCAGCCCGCGCCCCGGGGCTTCCTACGAGCAGTACTTC. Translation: CASSPRPGASYEQYF.

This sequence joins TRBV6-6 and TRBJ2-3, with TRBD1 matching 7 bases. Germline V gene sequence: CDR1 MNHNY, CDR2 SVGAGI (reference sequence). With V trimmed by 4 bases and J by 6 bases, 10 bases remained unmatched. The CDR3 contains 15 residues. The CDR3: CASSSSGQVSDTQYF. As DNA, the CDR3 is TGTGCCAGCAGTTCCTCCGGACAGGTATCGGATACGCAGTATTTT.